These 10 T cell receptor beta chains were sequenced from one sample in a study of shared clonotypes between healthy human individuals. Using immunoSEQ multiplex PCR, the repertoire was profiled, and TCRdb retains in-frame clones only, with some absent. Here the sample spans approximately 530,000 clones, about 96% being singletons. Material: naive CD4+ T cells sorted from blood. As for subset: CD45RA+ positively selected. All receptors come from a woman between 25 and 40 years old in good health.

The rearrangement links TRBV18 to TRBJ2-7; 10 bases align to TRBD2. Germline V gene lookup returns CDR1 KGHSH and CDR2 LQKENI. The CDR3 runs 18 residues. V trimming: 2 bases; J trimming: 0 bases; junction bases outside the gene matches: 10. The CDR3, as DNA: TGTGCCAGCTCACCAGTTGGTAGCGGGAGGCCGAGCTCCTACGAGCAGTACTTC. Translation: CASSPVGSGRPSSYEQYF.

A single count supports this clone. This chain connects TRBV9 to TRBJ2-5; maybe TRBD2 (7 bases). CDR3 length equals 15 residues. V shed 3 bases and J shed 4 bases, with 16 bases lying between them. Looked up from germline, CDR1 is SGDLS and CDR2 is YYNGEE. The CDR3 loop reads CASSAPHGGLETQYF. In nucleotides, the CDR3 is TGTGCCAGCAGCGCCCCCCACGGGGGGCTAGAGACCCAGTACTTC.

CDR3 bases: TGTGCCAGCAGTGCCCAGGGCCCGGGCAATGAGCAGTTCTTC. Encoded protein: CASSAQGPGNEQFF. The rearrangement uses TRBV28 and TRBJ2-1; D possibly corresponds to TRBD1 (5 bases). This CDR3 region has 14 residues. The germline V gene encodes CDR1 MDHEN and CDR2 SYDVKM. The V end lost 5 bases, the J end lost 6 bases, and 14 bases lay between the germline ends.

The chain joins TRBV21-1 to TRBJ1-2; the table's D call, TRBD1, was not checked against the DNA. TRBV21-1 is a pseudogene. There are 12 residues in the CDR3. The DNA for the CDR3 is TGTGCCAGCAGCATGACAGGCGGGGGCTACACCTTC. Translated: CASSMTGGGYTF.

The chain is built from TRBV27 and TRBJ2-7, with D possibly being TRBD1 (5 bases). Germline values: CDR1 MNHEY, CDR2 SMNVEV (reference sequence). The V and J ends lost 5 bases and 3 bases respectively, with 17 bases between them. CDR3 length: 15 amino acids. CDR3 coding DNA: TGTGCCAGCAGTCCGAAGGGGTTTGAGAACTACGAGCAGTACTTC. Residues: CASSPKGFENYEQYF.

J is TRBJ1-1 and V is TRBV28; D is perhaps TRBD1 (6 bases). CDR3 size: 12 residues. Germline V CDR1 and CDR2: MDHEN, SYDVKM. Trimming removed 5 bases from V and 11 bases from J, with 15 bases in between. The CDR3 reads CASSMQGTGAFF. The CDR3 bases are TGTGCCAGCAGTATGCAGGGGACCGGGGCTTTCTTT.

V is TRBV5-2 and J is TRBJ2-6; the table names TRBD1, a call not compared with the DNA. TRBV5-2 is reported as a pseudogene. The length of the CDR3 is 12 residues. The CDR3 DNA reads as TGTGCCACACAAAGTCGGGCCAACGTCCTGACTTTC. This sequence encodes CATQSRANVLTF.

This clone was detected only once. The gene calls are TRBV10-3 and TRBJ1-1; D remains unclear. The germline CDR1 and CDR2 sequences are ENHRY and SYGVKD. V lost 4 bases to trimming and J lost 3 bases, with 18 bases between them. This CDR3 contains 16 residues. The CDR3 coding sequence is TGTGCCATCAGTGGGGGAAACAGTGGCCTGGACACTGAAGCTTTCTTT. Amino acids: CAISGGNSGLDTEAFF.

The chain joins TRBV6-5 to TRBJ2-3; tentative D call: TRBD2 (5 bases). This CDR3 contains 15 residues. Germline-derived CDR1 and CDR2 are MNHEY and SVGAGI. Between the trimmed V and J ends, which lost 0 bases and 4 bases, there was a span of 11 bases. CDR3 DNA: TGTGCCAGCAGTTACTCAAGCGTCGGGGCAGATACGCAGTATTTT. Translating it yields CASSYSSVGADTQYF.

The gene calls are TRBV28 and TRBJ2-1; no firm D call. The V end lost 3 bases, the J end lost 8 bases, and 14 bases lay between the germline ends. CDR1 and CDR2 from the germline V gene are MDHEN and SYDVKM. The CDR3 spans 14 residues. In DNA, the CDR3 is TGTGCCAGCAGTTTGGGCTCCCAGATCTATGAGCAGTTCTTC. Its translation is CASSLGSQIYEQFF.